The 20 T cell receptor beta chains in this list originate from one sample, sequenced in a study of blood T cell repertoires in COVID-19. Here immunoSEQ multiplex PCR was the method, and the copy in TCRdb shows in-frame clones only, minus some. The sample records under 25,000 clones, roughly nine tenths being singletons. Sequenced input: peripheral blood. These receptors were collected from a human donor with active COVID-19. The donor label of this sample is uncertain.

CDR3 DNA sequence: TGTGCCACCAGTGGGGACAGGTCCTACGAGCAGTACTTC. Protein product: CATSGDRSYEQYF. The chain combines TRBV15 with TRBJ2-7, with 8 positions matching TRBD1. With 6 bases clipped from V and 1 base from J, the junction kept 2 bases outside the gene matches. There are 13 residues in the CDR3. The germline CDR1 and CDR2 sequences are LNHNV and YYDKDF (reference sequence).

The chain links TRBV5-5 to TRBJ2-7; 7 bases map to TRBD2. The length of the CDR3 is 13 residues. The ends lost 2 bases at V and 4 bases at J; junction bases unmatched: 3. Germline CDR1 is SGHKS and CDR2 is YYEKEE (reference sequence). The CDR3 loop reads CASSLVGGYEQYF. DNA of the CDR3: TGTGCCAGCAGCTTAGTGGGAGGGTACGAGCAGTACTTC. Full variable domain (missing parts from reference TRBV5-5 and TRBJ2-7): DAGVTQSPTHLIKTRGQQVTLRCSPISGHKSVSWYQQVLGQGPQFIFQYYEKEERGRGNFPDRFSARQFPNYSSELNVNALLLGDSALYLCASSLVGGYEQYFGPGTRLTVT.

The table lists this clone with a few counts. The chain recombines TRBV6-5 with TRBJ2-7; no definite D call. V lost 8 bases to trimming and J lost 4 bases, with 6 bases between them. In germline, CDR1 is MNHEY, CDR2 SVGAGI. The CDR3 covers 10 residues. The CDR3 spells CASGQYEQYF. The CDR3 nucleotides read TGTGCCAGCGGTCAGTACGAGCAGTACTTC.

The V and J genes are TRBV3-1 (or the pseudogene TRBV3-2) and TRBJ1-5; D might be TRBD1 (5 bases). The CDR3 extends over 20 amino acids. The V and J ends lost 1 base and 0 bases respectively, with 22 bases between them. Germline V lookup: CDR1 LGHDT, CDR2 YNNKEL (reference sequence). The CDR3 DNA follows: TGTGCCAGCAGCCAAGGCCGGATGGGGGGACTCGACGCTAGCAATCAGCCCCAGCATTTT. Residues: CASSQGRMGGLDASNQPQHF.

This chain uses TRBV6-2 or TRBV6-3 with TRBJ1-2; 9 bases match TRBD1. Germline trimming cut 5 bases from V and 6 bases from J; bases unmatched to any gene: 4. The CDR3 is 13 residues long. Germline values: CDR1 MNHEY, CDR2 SVGEGT. CDR3 protein: CASSRTGENGYTF. The CDR3 region has the DNA TGTGCCAGCAGTCGGACAGGGGAGAATGGCTACACCTTC.

The J gene is TRBJ2-5, the V gene TRBV13; TRBD2 matches 7 bases. The CDR3 extends over 14 amino acids. Germline loops: CDR1 PRHDT, CDR2 FYEKMQ (reference sequence). The ends lost 1 base at V and 6 bases at J; junction bases unmatched: 5. The CDR3 protein is CASSLVGAGKTQYF. In DNA form, the CDR3 reads TGTGCCAGCAGCTTAGTGGGAGCGGGGAAGACCCAGTACTTC.

The chain combines TRBV7-2 with TRBJ2-7, with D maybe TRBD2 (7 bases). The V gene lost 6 bases and the J gene lost 3 bases, with 9 bases spanning the gap. CDR1 and CDR2 (germline): SGHTA, FQGNSA. The CDR3 sequence is 12 residues long. CDR3 DNA sequence: TGTGCCAGCAGGAGGGGGGGCTACGAGCAGTACTTC. This translates into CASRRGGYEQYF.

The chain couples TRBV12-3 or TRBV12-4 to TRBJ1-3, with D possibly being TRBD1 (6 bases). Trimming cost V 7 bases and J 11 bases, with 12 bases left between them. The CDR3 covers 11 residues. The CDR3 DNA follows: TGTGCCAGCATCTGGGGGGGCGCCATATATTTT. It codes for CASIWGGAIYF.

This chain joins TRBV9 and TRBJ2-3; unclear D gene. Germline-derived CDR1 and CDR2 are SGDLS and YYNGEE. The CDR3 loop spans 14 amino acids. Trimming removed 1 base from V and 0 bases from J, with 6 bases in between. DNA of the CDR3: TGTGCCAGCAGCGTAAGCGCTAGCACAGATACGCAGTATTTT. Translation: CASSVSASTDTQYF.

This chain joins TRBV19 and TRBJ2-1; TRBD2 aligns across 9 bases. CDR1 LNHDA and CDR2 SQIVND come from the germline V gene (reference sequence). The CDR3 sequence is 14 residues long. J lost 9 bases, V lost 7 bases, and 10 bases had no gene match. The chain's CDR3 is CASKRAGGLGEQFF. CDR3 bases: TGTGCCAGTAAGAGGGCGGGAGGGTTAGGTGAGCAGTTCTTC.

The J gene is TRBJ1-1, the V gene TRBV12-3 or TRBV12-4, with a possible D match to TRBD1 (6 bases). Deletions cut 5 bases from V and 7 bases from J, with 14 bases between. The CDR3 is 13 residues long. The CDR3 DNA reads TGTGCCAGCAGTCAGGGACACCAAAGTGAAGCTTTCTTT. The encoded protein is CASSQGHQSEAFF.

V gene TRBV4-2 combines with J gene TRBJ1-5; D might be TRBD1 (5 bases). Deletions cut 1 base from V and 7 bases from J, with 11 bases between. Germline V gene sequence: CDR1 LGHNA, CDR2 YNFKEQ. The CDR3 is 14 amino acids. The CDR3 sequence is CASSQGGGTQPQHF. For the CDR3, the DNA is TGTGCCAGCAGCCAAGGGGGGGGGACCCAGCCCCAGCATTTT.

The chain has TRBV6-2 or TRBV6-3 and TRBJ1-1, with D perhaps matching TRBD1 (5 bases). The CDR3 runs 17 residues. V was trimmed by 1 base and J by 1 base, leaving 16 bases between them. CDR1 MNHEY and CDR2 SVGEGT come from the germline V gene. The CDR3 nucleotides read TGTGCCAGCAGTTACTTGGGGCAAATCAGATGGAACACTGAAGCTTTCTTT. It translates to CASSYLGQIRWNTEAFF.

The V gene is TRBV30, the J gene TRBJ2-1; 9 bases are a match to TRBD2. Germline assignment: CDR1 GTSNPN and CDR2 SVGIG (reference sequence). J was trimmed by 5 bases and V by 2 bases; bases with no gene match: 7. This CDR3 comprises 15 residues. CDR3 nucleotides: TGTGCCTGGAGTCTAGTGCGGGAGGGCAACAATGAGCAGTTCTTC. Its translation is CAWSLVREGNNEQFF.

The chain carries TRBV11-1 and TRBJ2-7; TRBD2 agrees at 11 bases. Germline assignment: CDR1 SGHAT and CDR2 FQDESV (reference sequence). The CDR3 is 15 residues long. The junction had 1 base not matched to a gene; V was cut back by 1 base and J by 2 bases. The CDR3 DNA is TGTGCCAGCAGCTTAGAACTAGCGGGGGCCTACGAGCAGTACTTC. Amino acids: CASSLELAGAYEQYF.

The chain carries TRBV30 and TRBJ2-7, with 13 bases lining up with TRBD2. J lost 7 bases, V lost 1 base, and 4 bases had no gene match. In germline, CDR1 is GTSNPN, CDR2 SVGIG (reference sequence). This CDR3 region has 14 residues. CDR3 amino acids: CAWSGTSGRREQYF. The CDR3, as DNA: TGTGCCTGGAGTGGGACTAGCGGGAGAAGGGAGCAGTACTTC.

The rearrangement links TRBV6-2 or TRBV6-3 to TRBJ2-1; no definite D call. Deletions cut 5 bases from V and 8 bases from J, with 7 bases between. This CDR3 has 11 amino acids. Germline CDR1 and CDR2: MNHEY and SVGEGT. The CDR3 nucleotides read TGTGCCAGCAGTCCCCTCCATGAGCAGTTCTTC. Residues: CASSPLHEQFF.

The count of this clone is one. The chain employs TRBV3-1 (or the pseudogene TRBV3-2) and TRBJ2-1, with a tentative D call TRBD2 (6 bases). Germline V lookup: CDR1 LGHDT, CDR2 YNNKEL (reference sequence). V lost 7 bases, J lost 7 bases, and 20 bases lay in between. The CDR3 has 15 residues. The CDR3 region has the DNA TGTGCCAGCAACCTGCGGGGCCCGCGTGAAAATGAGCAGTTCTTC. It is translated as CASNLRGPRENEQFF.

The chain carries TRBV6-1 and TRBJ2-2; D uncertain. CDR1 MNHNS and CDR2 SASEGT come from the germline V gene. CDR3 length equals 12 residues. With 1 base removed from V and 8 bases from J, the gap between germline ends came to 5 bases. This CDR3 reads CASSEERGELFF. The CDR3 coding sequence is TGTGCCAGCAGTGAAGAGAGAGGGGAGCTGTTTTTT.

The genes are TRBV7-9 and TRBJ2-5, with 7 bases matching TRBD2. Trimming took 10 bases from V and 5 from J; bases not matched to a gene: 4. This CDR3 is built from 11 residues. Germline CDR1 SEHNR, CDR2 FQNEAQ (reference sequence). The CDR3 loop is CATGSGETQYF. DNA for the CDR3: TGTGCCACCGGTAGCGGGGAGACCCAGTACTTC.